One sample yielded the 17 T cell receptor beta chains listed below, sequenced in a study of shared clonotypes between healthy human individuals. TCRdb's table, derived via immunoSEQ multiplex PCR, lists solely in-frame clones and lacks some. This table holds 2,500,000 or so clones, more than 80% found once. What was sequenced was naive CD4+ T cells sorted from blood. Subset described: CD45RA+ positively selected. These receptors originate from a young man in good health.

The chain recombines TRBV27 with TRBJ1-2; D is unresolved. The germline CDR1 and CDR2 sequences are MNHEY and SMNVEV (reference sequence). There are 14 residues in the CDR3. V lost 0 bases and J 3 bases, leaving 8 bases between the germline ends. The DNA of the CDR3 is TGTGCCAGCAGTTTATCGCCGCCCCACTATGGCTACACCTTC. The encoded protein is CASSLSPPHYGYTF.

The rearrangement links TRBV2 to TRBJ1-2; no clear D gene. Germline CDR1 reads SNHLY; CDR2 reads FYNNEI. The CDR3 has 14 residues. V was clipped by 6 bases and J by 4 bases, with 15 bases between them. In DNA form, the CDR3 reads TGTGCCAGCAGGGAGAACCCTGAGAGCTATGGCTACACCTTC. Its protein is CASRENPESYGYTF.

The V and J genes are TRBV5-1 and TRBJ1-6; no clear D gene. Trimming took off 0 bases at V and 6 bases at J, with 16 bases between the two ends. Germline V gives CDR1 SGHRS, CDR2 YFSETQ. The CDR3 is 17 residues long. CDR3: CASSLGGPGLLNSPLHF. The CDR3 nucleotides are TGCGCCAGCAGCTTGGGCGGGCCAGGATTACTTAATTCACCCCTCCACTTT.

The rearrangement links TRBV5-4 to TRBJ2-3; 8 bases match TRBD1. Germline CDR1 is SGHNT and CDR2 is YYREEE (reference sequence). The CDR3 is 15 amino acids. The junction had 7 bases not matched to a gene; V was cut back by 4 bases and J by 3 bases. CDR3 sequence (DNA): TGTGCCAGCAGCGCCCAGGGGGCGCTTACAGATACGCAGTATTTT. It translates to CASSAQGALTDTQYF.

The V gene is TRBV4-3, the J gene TRBJ2-2; tentatively, D is TRBD2 (6 bases). CDR3 length equals 12 residues. With 4 bases removed from V and 6 bases from J, the gap between germline ends came to 6 bases. Germline lookup yields CDR1 LGHNA and CDR2 YSLEER. CDR3 sequence: CASSRGAGELFF. The CDR3 DNA reads TGCGCCAGCAGCCGGGGGGCCGGGGAGCTGTTTTTT.

J is TRBJ2-4 and V is TRBV5-1; D may be TRBD1 (6 bases). This CDR3 spans 19 amino acids. Germline V gene lookup returns CDR1 SGHRS and CDR2 YFSETQ. The ends were cut back, 0 bases at V and 0 bases at J, with 19 bases in the middle. CDR3 region: CASSLVSGTSFLAKNIQYF. DNA of the CDR3: TGCGCCAGCAGCTTGGTGTCTGGGACAAGCTTTTTAGCCAAAAACATTCAGTACTTC.

The chain has TRBV19 and TRBJ2-3; D remains unclear. Germline CDR1 LNHDA, CDR2 SQIVND (reference sequence). Deletions cut 6 bases from V and 6 bases from J, with 10 bases between. The CDR3 has 12 residues. The chain's CDR3 is CASSLLKDTQYF. The DNA of the CDR3 is TGTGCCAGTAGCCTCCTTAAGGATACGCAGTATTTT.

This rearrangement joins TRBV6-6 to TRBJ1-1; 7 bases align to TRBD1. The CDR3 runs 15 residues. The germline V gene has CDR1 MNHNY and CDR2 SVGAGI (reference sequence). With V trimmed by 2 bases and J by 1 base, 4 bases remained unmatched. The CDR3, as DNA: TGTGCCAGCAGTTACGTCGAGGGGGCGAACACTGAAGCTTTCTTT. It yields the protein CASSYVEGANTEAFF.

This clone is a singleton in its sample. This sequence joins TRBV5-8 and TRBJ1-5; TRBD1 is a possible D gene (6 bases). V was clipped by 4 bases and J by 2 bases, with 13 bases between them. Germline CDR1 and CDR2: SGHTS and YDEGEE. The CDR3 totals 15 residues. The CDR3 DNA is TGTGCCAGCAGCCCTACAGGGTTAGGCAATCAGCCCCAGCATTTT. It codes for CASSPTGLGNQPQHF. Full variable domain (rest looked up from reference TRBV5-8 and TRBJ1-5): EAGVTQSPTHLIKTRGQQATLRCSPISGHTSVYWYQQALGLGLQFLLWYDEGEERNRGNFPPRFSGRQFPNYSSELNVNALELEDSALYLCASSPTGLGNQPQHFGDGTRLSIL.

The V gene is TRBV5-1, the J gene TRBJ2-3; D might be TRBD1 or TRBD2, each matching 6 bases. V lost 3 bases and J lost 5, with 16 bases in between. There are 15 residues in the CDR3. In germline, CDR1 is SGHRS, CDR2 YFSETQ. The CDR3 region has the DNA TGCGCCAGCAGCTCGGTGGGGGGCGGAAGAGATACGCAGTATTTT. This sequence encodes CASSSVGGGRDTQYF.

This clone was observed a single time. The chain joins TRBV7-2 to TRBJ1-1, with a weak D call TRBD1 (5 bases). CDR1 and CDR2 (germline): SGHTA, FQGNSA. The CDR3 covers 15 residues. V was shortened by 2 bases and J by 6 bases, with 16 bases between the two germline ends. CDR3 DNA: TGTGCCAGCAGCTTAAGTAGGGGCGGGAGCGCTGAAGCTTTCTTT. Its translation: CASSLSRGGSAEAFF.

The genes are TRBV11-3 and TRBJ1-3; D unclear. Germline V gene sequence: CDR1 SGHNT, CDR2 YENEEA. With 3 bases removed from V and 4 bases from J, the gap between germline ends came to 7 bases. The CDR3 is 13 amino acids. This CDR3 reads CASSFGPGNTIYF. Here the CDR3 DNA reads TGTGCCAGCAGCTTCGGTCCGGGAAACACCATATATTTT.

Details on this clone: Other DNA sequences of this sample code for an identical CDR3. This chain connects TRBV5-1 to TRBJ1-4, with a possible D match to TRBD1 (6 bases). V was shortened by 0 bases and J by 7 bases, with 10 bases between the two germline ends. In germline, CDR1 is SGHRS, CDR2 YFSETQ. The CDR3 runs to 14 residues. The CDR3 DNA follows: TGCGCCAGCAGCTTGGGGGGGCTGGGTGAAAAACTGTTTTTT. Translating it yields CASSLGGLGEKLFF.

The rearrangement uses TRBV5-6 and TRBJ1-1; 7 bases are shared with TRBD1. Germline V gene sequence: CDR1 SGHDT, CDR2 YYEEEE. This CDR3 region has 15 residues. V gave up 3 bases and J gave up 3 bases; unmatched junction bases: 8. The CDR3 DNA follows: TGTGCCAGCAGCTCCCCGACAGGGACGGACACTGAAGCTTTCTTT. It codes for CASSSPTGTDTEAFF. Together with reference TRBV5-6 and TRBJ1-1, the CDR3 gives the full variable domain: DAGVTQSPTHLIKTRGQQVTLRCSPKSGHDTVSWYQQALGQGPQFIFQYYEEEERQRGNFPDRFSGHQFPNYSSELNVNALLLGDSALYLCASSSPTGTDTEAFFGQGTRLTVV.

As concerns this clone: In the same sample, other DNA sequences code for this CDR3. The CDR3 DNA follows: TGTGCCAGCAGCTTGTGGGACAGGGTATACGAGCAGTACTTC. Its translation is CASSLWDRVYEQYF. The chain has TRBV5-6 and TRBJ2-7, with 9 nucleotides matching TRBD1. The CDR3 length is 14 residues. The germline V gene has CDR1 SGHDT and CDR2 YYEEEE. J gave up 4 bases and V 1 base, and 3 bases lay outside the gene matches.

The chain combines TRBV7-9 with TRBJ2-5, with D perhaps assigned TRBD1 or TRBD2 (6 bases each). This CDR3 comprises 17 residues. Germline-derived CDR1 and CDR2 are SEHNR and FQNEAQ (reference sequence). V was shortened by 4 bases and J by 3 bases, with 21 bases between the two germline ends. For the CDR3, the DNA is TGTGCCAGCAGCTCCTGGGGGCGGCGGGGATATGAAGAGACCCAGTACTTC. This codes for CASSSWGRRGYEETQYF.

This clone was detected only a few times. The same CDR3 arises from other DNA sequences in this sample as well. The rearrangement uses TRBV4-1 and TRBJ1-6; D is unresolved. CDR3 length equals 13 residues. V was clipped by 1 base and J by 6 bases, with 4 bases between them. Germline CDR1 MGHRA, CDR2 YSYEKL. CDR3 DNA sequence: TGCGCCAGCAGCCAAGGGGTTAATTCACCCCTCCACTTT. Translated, it gives CASSQGVNSPLHF.